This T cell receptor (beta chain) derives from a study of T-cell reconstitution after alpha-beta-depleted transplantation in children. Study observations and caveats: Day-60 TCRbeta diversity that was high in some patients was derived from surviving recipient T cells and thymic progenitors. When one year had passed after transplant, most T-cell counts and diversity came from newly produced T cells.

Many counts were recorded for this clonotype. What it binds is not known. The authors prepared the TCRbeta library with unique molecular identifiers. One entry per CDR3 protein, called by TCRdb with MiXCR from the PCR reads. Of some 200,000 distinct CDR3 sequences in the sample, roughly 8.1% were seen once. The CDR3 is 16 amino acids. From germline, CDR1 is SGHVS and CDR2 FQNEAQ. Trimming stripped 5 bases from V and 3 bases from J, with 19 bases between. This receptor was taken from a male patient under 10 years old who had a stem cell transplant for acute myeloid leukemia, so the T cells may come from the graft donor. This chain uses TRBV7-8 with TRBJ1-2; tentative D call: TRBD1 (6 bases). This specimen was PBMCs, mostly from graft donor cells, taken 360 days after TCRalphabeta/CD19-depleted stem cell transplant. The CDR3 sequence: CASSPLGGPEDYGYTF. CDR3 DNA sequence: TGTGCCAGCAGCCCTTTGGGGGGGCCGGAAGACTATGGCTACACCTTC. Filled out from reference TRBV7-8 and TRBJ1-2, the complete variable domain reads GAGVSQSPRYKVAKRGQDVALRCDPISGHVSLFWYQQALGQGPEFLTYFQNEAQLDKSGLPSDRFFAERPEGSVSTLKIQRTQQEDSAVYLCASSPLGGPEDYGYTFGSGTRLTVV.